This record looks at one TCR beta chain sequence and its context. These data originate in a study of blood T cell repertoires in COVID-19. Across the study: Collection of acute and convalescent COVID-19 samples took place in the United States, Italy and Spain. PBMCs, B-cell-depleted T cells, or T cells provided the cDNA or gDNA that made up the material.

Original processing methods: From reference gene primer amplification, estimates of nucleated cell counts were derived. Data came from immunoSEQ multiplex PCR; TCRdb stores just in-frame clones and leaves some out. That table furnishes V, J and clone size, whereas the DNA furnished D and trimming. This table has approximately 90,000 clones, around 88% appearing once. Germline CDR1 reads LGHDT; CDR2 reads YNNKEL (reference sequence). The V and J ends lost 0 bases and 4 bases respectively, with 12 bases between them. This CDR3 spans 16 amino acids. The chain combines TRBV3-1 (or the pseudogene TRBV3-2) with TRBJ2-2; D gene uncertain. Sequenced sample: peripheral blood. This clonotype originated in a man aged 80 or over with active or convalescent COVID-19. The CDR3 region is CASSQERWSSTGELFF. As DNA, the CDR3 is TGTGCCAGCAGCCAAGAACGTTGGAGCTCCACCGGGGAGCTGTTTTTT.